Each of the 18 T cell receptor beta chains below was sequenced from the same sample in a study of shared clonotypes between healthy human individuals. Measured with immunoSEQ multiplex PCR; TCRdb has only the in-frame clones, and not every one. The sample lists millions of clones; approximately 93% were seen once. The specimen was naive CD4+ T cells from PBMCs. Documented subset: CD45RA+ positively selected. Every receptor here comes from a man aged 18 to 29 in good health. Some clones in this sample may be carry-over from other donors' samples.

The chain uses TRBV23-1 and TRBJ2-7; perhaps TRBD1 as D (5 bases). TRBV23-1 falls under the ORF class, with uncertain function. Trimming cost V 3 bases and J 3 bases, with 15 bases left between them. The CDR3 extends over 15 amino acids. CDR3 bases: TGCGCCAGCAGTCATGCAGGGTTACCCCTCTACGAGCAGTACTTC. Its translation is CASSHAGLPLYEQYF.

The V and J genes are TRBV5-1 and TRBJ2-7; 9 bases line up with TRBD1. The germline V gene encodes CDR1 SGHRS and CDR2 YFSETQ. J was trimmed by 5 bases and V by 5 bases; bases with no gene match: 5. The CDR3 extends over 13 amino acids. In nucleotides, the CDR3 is TGCGCCAGCAGGGGGACAGGGACGAACGAGCAGTACTTC. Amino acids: CASRGTGTNEQYF.

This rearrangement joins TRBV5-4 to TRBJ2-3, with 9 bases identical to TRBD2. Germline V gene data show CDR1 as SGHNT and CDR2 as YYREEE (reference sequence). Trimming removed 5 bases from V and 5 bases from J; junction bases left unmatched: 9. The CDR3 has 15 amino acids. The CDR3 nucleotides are TGTGCCAGCAGATCGGCGGGAGGGCCAAAAGATACGCAGTATTTT. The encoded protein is CASRSAGGPKDTQYF.

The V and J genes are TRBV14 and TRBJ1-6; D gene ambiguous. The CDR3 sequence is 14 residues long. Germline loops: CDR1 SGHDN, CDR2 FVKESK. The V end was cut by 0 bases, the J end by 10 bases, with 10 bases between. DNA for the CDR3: TGTGCCAGCAGCCAAGATCCCGGGATATCACCCCTCCACTTT. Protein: CASSQDPGISPLHF.

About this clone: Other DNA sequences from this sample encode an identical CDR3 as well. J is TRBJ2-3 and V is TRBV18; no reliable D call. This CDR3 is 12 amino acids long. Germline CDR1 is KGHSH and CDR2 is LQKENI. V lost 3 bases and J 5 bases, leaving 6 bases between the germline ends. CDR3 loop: CASSPQGDTQYF. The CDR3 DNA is TGTGCCAGCTCACCGCAAGGAGATACGCAGTATTTT.

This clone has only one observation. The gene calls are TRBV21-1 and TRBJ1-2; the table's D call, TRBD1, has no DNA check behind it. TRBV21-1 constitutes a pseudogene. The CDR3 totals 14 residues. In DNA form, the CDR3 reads TGTGCCAGCCGATCGGCGGACAGACCGTATGGCTACACCTTC. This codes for CASRSADRPYGYTF.

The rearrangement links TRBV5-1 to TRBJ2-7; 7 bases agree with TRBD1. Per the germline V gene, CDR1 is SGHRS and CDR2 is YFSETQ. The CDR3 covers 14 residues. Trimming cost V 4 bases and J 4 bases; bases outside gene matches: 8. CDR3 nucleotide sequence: TGCGCCAGCAGCCCGGGACAGTCGGGATACGAGCAGTACTTC. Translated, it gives CASSPGQSGYEQYF.

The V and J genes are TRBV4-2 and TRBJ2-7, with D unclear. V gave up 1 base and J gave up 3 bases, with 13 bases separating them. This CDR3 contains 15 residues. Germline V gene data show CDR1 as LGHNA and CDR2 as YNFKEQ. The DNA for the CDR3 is TGTGCCAGCAGCCAAGCTGGTCAGTGGAGCTACGAGCAGTACTTC. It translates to CASSQAGQWSYEQYF.

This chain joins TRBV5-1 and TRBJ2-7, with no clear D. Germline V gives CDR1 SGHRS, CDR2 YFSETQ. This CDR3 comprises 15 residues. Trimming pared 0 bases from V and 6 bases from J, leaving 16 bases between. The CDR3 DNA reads TGCGCCAGCAGCTTGGGCTGGATTGGTTCCGGCGAGCAGTACTTC. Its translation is CASSLGWIGSGEQYF.

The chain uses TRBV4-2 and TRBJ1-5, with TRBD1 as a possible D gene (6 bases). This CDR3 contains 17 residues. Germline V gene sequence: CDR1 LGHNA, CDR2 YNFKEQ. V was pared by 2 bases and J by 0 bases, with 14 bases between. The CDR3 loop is CASSQLGTPYSNQPQHF. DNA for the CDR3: TGTGCCAGCAGCCAACTCGGGACACCTTATAGCAATCAGCCCCAGCATTTT.

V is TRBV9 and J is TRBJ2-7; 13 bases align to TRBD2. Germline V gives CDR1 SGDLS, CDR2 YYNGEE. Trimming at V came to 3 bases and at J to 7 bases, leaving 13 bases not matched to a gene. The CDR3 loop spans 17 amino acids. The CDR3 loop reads CASSGTSGRTVLREQYF. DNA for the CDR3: TGTGCCAGCAGCGGGACTAGCGGGAGAACGGTCTTAAGGGAGCAGTACTTC.

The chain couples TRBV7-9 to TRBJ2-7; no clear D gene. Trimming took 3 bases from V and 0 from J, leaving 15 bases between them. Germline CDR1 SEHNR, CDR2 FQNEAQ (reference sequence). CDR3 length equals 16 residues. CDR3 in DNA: TGTGCCAGCAGCTTTGGCCCGGAGCGTACCTCCTACGAGCAGTACTTC. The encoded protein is CASSFGPERTSYEQYF. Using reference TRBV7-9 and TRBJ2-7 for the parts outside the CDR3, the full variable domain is DTGVSQNPRHKITKRGQNVTFRCDPISEHNRLYWYRQTLGQGPEFLTYFQNEAQLEKSRLLSDRFSAERPKGSFSTLEIQRTEQGDSAMYLCASSFGPERTSYEQYFGPGTRLTVT.

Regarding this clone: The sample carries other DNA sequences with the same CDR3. The CDR3 region has the DNA TGTGCCAGCAGCCTAGTAGGGGATACGCAGTATTTT. Translating it yields CASSLVGDTQYF. The chain couples TRBV7-2 to TRBJ2-3; D not resolved. Germline CDR1 and CDR2: SGHTA and FQGNSA. V was pared by 5 bases and J by 6 bases, with 9 bases between. The CDR3 is 12 residues long.

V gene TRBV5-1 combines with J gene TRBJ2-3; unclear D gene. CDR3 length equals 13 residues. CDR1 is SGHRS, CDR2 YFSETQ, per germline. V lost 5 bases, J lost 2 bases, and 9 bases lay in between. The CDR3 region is CASRDGPTDTQYF. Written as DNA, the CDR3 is TGCGCCAGCAGAGATGGCCCCACAGATACGCAGTATTTT.

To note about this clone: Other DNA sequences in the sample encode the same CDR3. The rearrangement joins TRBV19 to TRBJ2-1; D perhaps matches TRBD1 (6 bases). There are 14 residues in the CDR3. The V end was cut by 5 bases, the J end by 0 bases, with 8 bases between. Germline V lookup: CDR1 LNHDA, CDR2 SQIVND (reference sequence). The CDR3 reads CASSRGGSYNEQFF. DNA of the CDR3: TGTGCCAGTAGTCGAGGGGGCTCCTACAATGAGCAGTTCTTC. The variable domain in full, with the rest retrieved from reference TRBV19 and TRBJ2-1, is DGGITQSPKYLFRKEGQNVTLSCEQNLNHDAMYWYRQDPGQGLRLIYYSQIVNDFQKGDIAEGYSVSREKKESFPLTVTSAQKNPTAFYLCASSRGGSYNEQFFGPGTRLTVL.

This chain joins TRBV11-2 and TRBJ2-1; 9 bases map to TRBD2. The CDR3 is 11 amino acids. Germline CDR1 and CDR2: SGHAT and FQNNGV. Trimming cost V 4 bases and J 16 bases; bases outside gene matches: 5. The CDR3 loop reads CASSSGLARFF. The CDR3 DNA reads TGTGCCAGCAGCTCGGGACTAGCCCGTTTCTTC. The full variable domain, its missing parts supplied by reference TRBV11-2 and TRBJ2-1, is EAGVAQSPRYKIIEKRQSVAFWCNPISGHATLYWYQQILGQGPKLLIQFQNNGVVDDSQLPKDRFSAERLKGVDSTLKIQPAKLEDSAVYLCASSSGLARFFGPGTRLTVL.

CDR3 DNA: TGTGCCAGCAGCACCGACAGAAACAATGAGCAGTTCTTC. Translation gives CASSTDRNNEQFF. The chain recombines TRBV7-2 with TRBJ2-1, with D tentatively TRBD1 (5 bases). V was clipped by 5 bases and J by 5 bases, with 10 bases between them. This CDR3 region has 13 residues. Germline values: CDR1 SGHTA, CDR2 FQGNSA. The full variable domain, completed using reference TRBV7-2 and TRBJ2-1, is GAGVSQSPSNKVTEKGKDVELRCDPISGHTALYWYRQSLGQGLEFLIYFQGNSAPDKSGLPSDRFSAERTGGSVSTLTIQRTQQEDSAVYLCASSTDRNNEQFFGPGTRLTVL.

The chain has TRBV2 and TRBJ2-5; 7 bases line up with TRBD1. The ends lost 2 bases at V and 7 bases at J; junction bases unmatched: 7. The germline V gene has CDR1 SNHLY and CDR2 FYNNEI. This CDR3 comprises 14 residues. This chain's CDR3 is CASSESQGVATQYF. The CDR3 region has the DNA TGTGCCAGCAGTGAAAGCCAGGGGGTTGCGACCCAGTACTTC.